The TCR beta chain described here comes from a study of T cell responses to AZD1222 COVID-19 vaccine. Germline V gene lookup returns CDR1 SGHNT and CDR2 YYREEE (reference sequence). The CDR3 length is 14 residues. The V end was cut by 0 bases, the J end by 7 bases, with 13 bases between. The protocol was immunoSEQ multiplex PCR, while the TCRdb copy is restricted to in-frame clones and leaves out a portion. The table lists about 110,000 clones, almost 90% of them singletons, with about 5.4% in the top ten. This clone showed up just once. The input for sequencing was peripheral blood, taken on day 0 of AZD1222 vaccination. This TCR came from an adult in good health. This chain joins TRBV5-4 and TRBJ1-2, with D unclear. The CDR3 region is CASSLVQEGPGYTF. The CDR3 DNA reads TGTGCCAGCAGCTTGGTACAAGAGGGTCCTGGCTACACCTTC.